This T cell receptor (beta chain) is from a study of a mutant IDH1 vaccine in newly diagnosed glioma (dated by TCRdb to the early 2020s). The study in broad terms: Across visits V03 through V10, patients got a total of eight vaccinations, given in weeks 1, 3, 5, 7, 11, 15, 19 and 23. For exploratory analyses, about two dozen treated patients had longitudinal TCRB deep sequencing done wherever samples were available. Peripheral blood was drawn at six visits: V03 (baseline), V05, V07, V10, V12 and V13. In the chemotherapy-containing groups, vaccination started alongside temozolomide cycles, whereas in patients who had radiotherapy alone it started 4-6 weeks after radiotherapy. Prior to enrollment, standard therapy consisting of radiotherapy alone, temozolomide alone, or radiochemotherapy with temozolomide had been administered to patients, with the combination being received by most patients. Of the approximately 35 treated patients, about 62% were male and approximately 38% were female, and the mean age was 40.4 years. Broader findings and caveats from the paper: Pseudoprogression appeared unrelated to alterations in the top peripheral T cell clonotypes detected by TCRB sequencing. Selection of PBMC samples for TCRB deep sequencing was based on availability. Immune responses induced by the vaccine were seen in approximately 92% of patients across multiple MHC alleles. According to the authors, sample limitations meant that analyses of patient blood samples could not be reproduced.

Preparation of the library involved the immunoSEQ multiplex PCR assay. Rearranged TCR beta chain sequences were amplified with the hsTCRB Kit following the manufacturer's protocol. An Illumina MiSeq was used to sequence the TCRB libraries. The study's processing was this. The kit vendor's proprietary platform handled demultiplexing, trimming and gene mapping. The table comes from immuneACCESS by way of TCRdb, which keeps in-frame sequences with V and J called. Part of the clones is missing from these tables; in studies checked, under half for an unresolved V gene and the rest for unknown reasons. The DNA gave D and trimming, while V, J and clone size come from that table. The sample yields some 60,000 clones; over 80% were counted once. The ten largest clones capture about 4.2% of the sample. On this clone itself: The clone's antigen remains unknown. There are no base qualities to consult, and no much larger clone falls within one base.

Read against the paper, the sample's time point label means: week 5, during vaccination. Each vaccine dose was 300 ug of a 20-mer mutant IDH1 peptide in Montanide, given subcutaneously with topical imiquimod. All donors had newly diagnosed IDH1-mutant astrocytomas of WHO grade 3 or 4 that showed loss of nuclear ATRX. The samples were drawn from NOA16, a multicentre, single-arm, open-label phase I trial in Germany that tested a mutant IDH1 peptide vaccine in humans for the first time. Genomic DNA for TCRB sequencing was extracted from EDTA blood using the DNeasy Blood and Tissue Kit. The germline V gene provides CDR1 WSHSY and CDR2 SAAADI. V has 7 bases trimmed and J has 4 bases trimmed; junction bases matching no gene number 7. Inclusive of the bounding cysteine and phenylalanine, the CDR3 is 14 residues long. The read is trimmed to its CDR3 DNA, 42 bases read in frame from base 1.

The V and J genes are TRBV10-2 and TRBJ2-1, with 7 bases aligning to TRBD2. This TCR came from a woman between 40 and 50 years old with glioma. The sample was PBMCs, taken from a glioma patient whose treatment included an IDH1 peptide vaccine. The sequenced DNA is TGCGCCAGCATTCGGGCTAGCGGATACAATGAGCAGTTCTTC. This encodes CASIRASGYNEQFF.